The clone carrying this T cell receptor (beta chain) was recorded many times. The antigen is undetermined. The source material, RNA transcripts, was used to amplify TCR beta CDR3 regions. First-round RT-PCR with HTBI primers amplified the TCR CDR3 region. MiXCR was run by TCRdb on the multiplex PCR reads, yielding one entry per CDR3 protein. The sample shows 600,000 to 700,000 distinct CDR3 sequences, 14% to 15% of them seen only once. The source of the sample is a study of T cells in Graves' hyperthyroidism and ophthalmopathy. Study-wide results and limits: By a 13 V-J model, ophthalmopathy was set apart from stable hyperthyroidism.

The CDR3 is made up of 15 amino acids. Germline CDR1 and CDR2: MNHNS and SASEGT. Trimming took 6 bases from V and 4 from J; bases not matched to a gene: 7. Sequenced material: blood. This sequence was found in a woman aged 40 to 49 with Graves' ophthalmopathy. The chain employs TRBV6-1 and TRBJ2-2, with TRBD2 matching 8 bases. The DNA for the CDR3 is TGTGCCAGCAGGACGGGGGGGAGTCCCACCGGGGAGCTGTTTTTT. Its translation is CASRTGGSPTGELFF.